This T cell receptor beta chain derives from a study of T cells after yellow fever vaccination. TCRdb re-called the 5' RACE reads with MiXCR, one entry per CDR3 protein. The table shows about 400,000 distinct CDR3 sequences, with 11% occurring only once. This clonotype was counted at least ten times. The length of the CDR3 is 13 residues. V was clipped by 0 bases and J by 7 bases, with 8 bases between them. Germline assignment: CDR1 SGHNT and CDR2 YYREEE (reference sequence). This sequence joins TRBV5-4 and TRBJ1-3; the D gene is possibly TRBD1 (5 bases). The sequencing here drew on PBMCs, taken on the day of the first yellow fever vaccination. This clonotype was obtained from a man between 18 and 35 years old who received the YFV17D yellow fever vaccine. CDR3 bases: TGTGCCAGCAGCTTGGCCCAGGGCAACACCATATATTTT. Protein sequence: CASSLAQGNTIYF.